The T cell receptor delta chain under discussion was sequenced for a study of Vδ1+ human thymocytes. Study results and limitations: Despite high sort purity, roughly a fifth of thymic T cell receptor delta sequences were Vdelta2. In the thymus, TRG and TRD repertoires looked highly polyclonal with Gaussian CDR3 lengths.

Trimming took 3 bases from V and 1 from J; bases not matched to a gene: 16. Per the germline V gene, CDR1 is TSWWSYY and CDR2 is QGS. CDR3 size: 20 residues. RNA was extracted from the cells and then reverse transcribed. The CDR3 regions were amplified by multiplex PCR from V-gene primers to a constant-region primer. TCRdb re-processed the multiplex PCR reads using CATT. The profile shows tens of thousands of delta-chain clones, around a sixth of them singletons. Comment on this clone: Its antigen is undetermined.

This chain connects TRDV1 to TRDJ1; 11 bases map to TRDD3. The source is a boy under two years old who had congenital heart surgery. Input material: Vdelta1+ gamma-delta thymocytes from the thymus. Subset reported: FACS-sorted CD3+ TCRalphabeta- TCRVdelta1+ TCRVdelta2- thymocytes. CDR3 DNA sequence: TGTGCTCTTGGGGACCCCTTTTCGTACTGGGGGATATTGGGCACCGATAAACTCATCTTT. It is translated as CALGDPFSYWGILGTDKLIF.